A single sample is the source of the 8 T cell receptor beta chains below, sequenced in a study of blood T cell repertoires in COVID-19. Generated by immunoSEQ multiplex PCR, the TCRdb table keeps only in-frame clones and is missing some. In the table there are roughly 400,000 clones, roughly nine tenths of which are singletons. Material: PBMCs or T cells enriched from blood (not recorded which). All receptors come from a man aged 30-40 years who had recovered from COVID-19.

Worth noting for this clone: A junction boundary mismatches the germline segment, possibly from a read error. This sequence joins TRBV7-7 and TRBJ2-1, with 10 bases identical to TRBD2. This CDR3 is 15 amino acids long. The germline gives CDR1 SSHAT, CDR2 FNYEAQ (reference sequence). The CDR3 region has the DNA TGTGCTAGCAGCTTTTCGCTAGCGGGAGTCAATGAGCAGTTCTTC. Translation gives CASSFSLAGVNEQFF.

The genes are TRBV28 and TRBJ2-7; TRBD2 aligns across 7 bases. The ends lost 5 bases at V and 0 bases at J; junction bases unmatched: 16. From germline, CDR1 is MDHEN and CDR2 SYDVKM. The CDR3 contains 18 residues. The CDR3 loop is CASSHFGGVGSVSYEQYF. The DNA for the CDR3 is TGTGCCAGCAGTCATTTTGGGGGGGTCGGGAGCGTCTCCTACGAGCAGTACTTC. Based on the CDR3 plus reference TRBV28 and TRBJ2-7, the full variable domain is DVKVTQSSRYLVKRTGEKVFLECVQDMDHENMFWYRQDPGLGLRLIYFSYDVKMKEKGDIPEGYSVSREKKERFSLILESASTNQTSMYLCASSHFGGVGSVSYEQYFGPGTRLTVT.

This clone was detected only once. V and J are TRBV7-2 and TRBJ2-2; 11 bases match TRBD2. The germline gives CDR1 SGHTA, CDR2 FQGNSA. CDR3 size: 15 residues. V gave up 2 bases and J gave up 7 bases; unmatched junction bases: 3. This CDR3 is CASSLFSGRVGELFF. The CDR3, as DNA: TGTGCCAGCAGCTTATTTAGCGGGAGGGTCGGGGAGCTGTTTTTT.

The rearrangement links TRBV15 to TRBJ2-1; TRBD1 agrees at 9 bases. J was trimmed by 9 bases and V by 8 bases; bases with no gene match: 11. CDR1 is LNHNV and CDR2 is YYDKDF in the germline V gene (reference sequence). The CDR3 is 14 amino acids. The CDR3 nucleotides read TGTGCCACCCGAAGGACAGGGGAAATTACTGAGCAGTTCTTC. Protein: CATRRTGEITEQFF.

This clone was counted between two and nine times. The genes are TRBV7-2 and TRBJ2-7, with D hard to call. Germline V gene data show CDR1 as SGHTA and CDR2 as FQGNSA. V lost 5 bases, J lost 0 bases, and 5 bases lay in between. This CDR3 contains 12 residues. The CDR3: CASSASSYEQYF. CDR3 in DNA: TGTGCCAGCAGCGCGTCCTCCTACGAGCAGTACTTC.

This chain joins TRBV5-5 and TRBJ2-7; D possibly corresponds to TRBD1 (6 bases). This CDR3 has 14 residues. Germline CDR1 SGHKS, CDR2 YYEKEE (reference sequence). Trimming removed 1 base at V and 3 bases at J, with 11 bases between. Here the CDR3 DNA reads TGTGCCAGCAGCTTGACAGGGTCGAGCTACGAGCAGTACTTC. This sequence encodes CASSLTGSSYEQYF.

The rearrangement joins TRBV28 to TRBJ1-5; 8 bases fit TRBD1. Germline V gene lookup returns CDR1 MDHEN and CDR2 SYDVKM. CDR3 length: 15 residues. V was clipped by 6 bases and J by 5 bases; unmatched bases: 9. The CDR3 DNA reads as TGTGCCAGCAGGCTGGTCAGGGGGCGAGATCAGCCCCAGCATTTT. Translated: CASRLVRGRDQPQHF.

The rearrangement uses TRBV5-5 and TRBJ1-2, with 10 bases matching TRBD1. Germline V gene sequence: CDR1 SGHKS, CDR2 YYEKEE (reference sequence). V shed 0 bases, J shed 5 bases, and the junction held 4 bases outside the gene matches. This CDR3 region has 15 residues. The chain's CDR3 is CASSLAGTGEYGYTF. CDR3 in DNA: TGTGCCAGCAGCTTGGCGGGGACAGGGGAATATGGCTACACCTTC.